The source of this TCR beta chain is a study of blood T cell repertoires in COVID-19. Here immunoSEQ multiplex PCR was the method, and the copy in TCRdb shows in-frame clones only, minus some. The sample has 250,000 to 300,000 clones, 80% to 90% seen once. This clone has a single count. Sequenced input: peripheral blood. This TCR derives from a woman aged 25-40 years with COVID-19, enrolled during active disease.

CDR3 sequence (DNA): TGTGCCAGCAGTACCGGACTAGCGGCGCAGTTCTTC. Protein sequence: CASSTGLAAQFF. J is TRBJ2-1 and V is TRBV2; 10 bases agree with TRBD2. The V gene end was trimmed by 5 bases and the J gene end by 12 bases; junction bases not matched to a gene: 4. The CDR3 length is 12 residues. CDR1 is SNHLY, CDR2 FYNNEI, per germline.